These 17 T cell receptor beta chains were all obtained from the same sample, sequenced in a study of T cells in Graves' hyperthyroidism and ophthalmopathy. What was amplified from RNA transcripts were TCR beta CDR3 regions. Using the HTBI primer set, a first-round RT-PCR was run on the TCR CDR3. TCRdb itself ran the multiplex PCR reads through MiXCR, one entry per CDR3 protein. The sample has hundreds of thousands of distinct CDR3 sequences, more than 20% seen once. The specimen was blood. These receptor sequences come from a man aged 25 to 40 with Graves' ophthalmopathy.

The gene calls are TRBV6-1 and TRBJ1-2; unclear D gene. The ends were cut back, 3 bases at V and 7 bases at J, with 9 bases in the middle. The CDR3 loop spans 12 amino acids. Germline values: CDR1 MNHNS, CDR2 SASEGT. In DNA form, the CDR3 reads TGTGCCAGCAGTGATCAAAGAAGTGGCTACACCTTC. The encoded protein is CASSDQRSGYTF.

This clonotype has just a few counts. This rearrangement joins TRBV28 to TRBJ1-5; D gene ambiguous. The CDR3 loop spans 13 amino acids. CDR1 is MDHEN, CDR2 SYDVKM, per germline. V dropped 5 bases and J dropped 9 bases, with 14 bases sitting between them. CDR3 bases: TGTGCCAGCAGTAGCCCCATCGGCCGGCCCCAGCATTTT. It encodes CASSSPIGRPQHF.

The chain couples TRBV19 to TRBJ1-1; no clear D gene. V was cut by 4 bases and J by 1 base, with 10 bases left in between. The CDR3 runs to 14 residues. Germline-derived CDR1 and CDR2 are LNHDA and SQIVND (reference sequence). In nucleotides, the CDR3 is TGTGCCAGTAGTAAGGAAACCCAGAACACTGAAGCTTTCTTT. Encoded protein: CASSKETQNTEAFF.

This clonotype was seen at least ten times. V gene TRBV30 combines with J gene TRBJ1-1; D not resolved. Germline V gene sequence: CDR1 GTSNPN, CDR2 SVGIG (reference sequence). This CDR3 has 14 residues. V was cut by 3 bases and J by 3 bases, with 14 bases left in between. The CDR3 is CAWRQEPGDTEAFF. As DNA, the CDR3 is TGTGCCTGGAGGCAGGAGCCCGGGGACACTGAAGCTTTCTTT.

This clonotype was found a few times. This chain connects TRBV5-5 to TRBJ1-5, with D uncertain. Germline values: CDR1 SGHKS, CDR2 YYEKEE (reference sequence). V lost 4 bases to trimming and J lost 0 bases, with 8 bases between them. The CDR3 consists of 14 residues. CDR3: CASSPDDSNQPQHF. The CDR3 DNA is TGTGCCAGCAGCCCGGACGATAGCAATCAGCCCCAGCATTTT.

The chain joins TRBV20-1 to TRBJ2-7; D gene uncertain. Germline loops: CDR1 DFQATT, CDR2 SNEGSKA (reference sequence). This CDR3 spans 14 amino acids. Trimming took off 1 base at V and 0 bases at J, with 10 bases between the two ends. CDR3 protein: CSARGGGISYEQYF. The DNA of the CDR3 is TGCAGTGCTAGAGGCGGTGGAATCTCCTACGAGCAGTACTTC.

This clonotype came up a few times. The chain has TRBV13 and TRBJ2-1; 7 bases fit TRBD1. From germline, CDR1 is PRHDT and CDR2 FYEKMQ (reference sequence). V dropped 5 bases and J dropped 8; count of bases not matched to a gene: 9. The CDR3 covers 14 residues. The CDR3 is CASSDRDRLYEQFF. CDR3 coding DNA: TGTGCCAGCAGCGACCGGGACAGATTATATGAGCAGTTCTTC.

This clonotype was seen only a few times. V is TRBV7-9 and J is TRBJ2-2; a possible D gene is TRBD1 (6 bases). Trimming took off 4 bases at V and 1 base at J, with 10 bases between the two ends. Germline V gene data show CDR1 as SEHNR and CDR2 as FQNEAQ (reference sequence). The CDR3 extends over 15 amino acids. The CDR3 region is CASSSTDRNTGELFF. Written as DNA, the CDR3 is TGTGCCAGCAGCTCCACGGACAGGAACACCGGGGAGCTGTTTTTT. The entire variable domain, with the rest obtained from reference TRBV7-9 and TRBJ2-2, is as follows: DTGVSQNPRHKITKRGQNVTFRCDPISEHNRLYWYRQTLGQGPEFLTYFQNEAQLEKSRLLSDRFSAERPKGSFSTLEIQRTEQGDSAMYLCASSSTDRNTGELFFGEGSRLTVL.

This clonotype was seen just once. The V and J genes are TRBV11-2 and TRBJ2-4, with 8 bases aligning to TRBD1. After removal of 3 bases from V and 0 bases from J, the junction contained 13 bases not matched to a gene. CDR1 and CDR2 (germline): SGHAT, FQNNGV. The CDR3 is 19 residues long. The CDR3 is CASSFGDRGHTLAKNIQYF. CDR3 nucleotides: TGTGCCAGCAGCTTCGGCGACAGGGGTCATACTTTAGCCAAAAACATTCAGTACTTC.

The V gene is TRBV5-6, the J gene TRBJ2-1; D gene unclear. The V end was cut by 3 bases, the J end by 7 bases, with 5 bases between. Germline V CDR1 and CDR2: SGHDT, YYEEEE. The CDR3 contains 11 residues. CDR3 nucleotide sequence: TGTGCCAGCAGCTGGTTGAATGAGCAGTTCTTC. Its protein is CASSWLNEQFF.

The chain joins TRBV6-1 to TRBJ2-3; D is unresolved. The CDR3 extends over 17 amino acids. Germline V gene lookup returns CDR1 MNHNS and CDR2 SASEGT. Trimming removed 0 bases at V and 11 bases at J, with 24 bases between. Here the CDR3 reads CASSEAYGYRPKEKQYF. CDR3 in DNA: TGTGCCAGCAGTGAAGCCTATGGCTACCGCCCGAAAGAGAAGCAGTATTTT.

The J gene is TRBJ2-1, the V gene TRBV28; D may match TRBD1 or TRBD2 (6 bases each). The CDR3 consists of 14 residues. From germline, CDR1 is MDHEN and CDR2 SYDVKM. V dropped 6 bases and J dropped 7 bases, with 16 bases sitting between them. CDR3 loop: CASSTSGAGNEQFF. CDR3 DNA: TGTGCCAGCAGCACCTCGGGGGCTGGTAATGAGCAGTTCTTC.

This clonotype was seen a few times. The V call is TRBV7-9, the J call TRBJ2-2, with TRBD1 identical over 12 bases. Looked up from germline, CDR1 is SEHNR and CDR2 is FQNEAQ (reference sequence). The CDR3 length is 17 residues. J gave up 6 bases and V 4 bases, and 9 bases lay outside the gene matches. CDR3 region: CASSSFRGQGASGELFF. The CDR3 DNA sequence: TGTGCCAGCAGCTCCTTTCGGGGACAGGGGGCTTCCGGGGAGCTGTTTTTT.

CDR3: CAIGHGAPGELFF. CDR3 coding DNA: TGTGCCATCGGCCACGGAGCGCCCGGGGAGCTGTTTTTT. The chain is built from TRBV10-3 and TRBJ2-2, with D unclear. The CDR3 covers 13 residues. Germline CDR1 is ENHRY and CDR2 is SYGVKD. V lost 8 bases and J 6 bases, leaving 13 bases between the germline ends.

This clonotype has at least ten counts. The chain carries TRBV2 and TRBJ1-5; D is undetermined. The CDR3 length is 14 residues. Germline-derived CDR1 and CDR2 are SNHLY and FYNNEI. The V and J ends lost 5 bases and 1 base respectively, with 9 bases between them. As DNA, the CDR3 is TGTGCCAGCAGTCCGACAAGGAGCAATCAGCCCCAGCATTTT. Protein product: CASSPTRSNQPQHF.

This clonotype was observed many times. The rearrangement uses TRBV6-6 and TRBJ2-5, with D uncertain. V lost 0 bases to trimming and J lost 2 bases, with 16 bases between them. The germline V gene has CDR1 MNHNY and CDR2 SVGAGI (reference sequence). The CDR3 spans 17 residues. The CDR3 reads CASSYSRAPYGQETQYF. The CDR3 DNA reads TGTGCCAGCAGTTACTCGAGAGCGCCATACGGGCAAGAGACCCAGTACTTC.

In its sample, this clonotype was seen many times. The chain has TRBV5-8 and TRBJ1-1; the D gene is possibly TRBD1 (5 bases). V was shortened by 4 bases and J by 0 bases, with 13 bases between the two germline ends. Per germline, CDR1 SGHTS and CDR2 YDEGEE. The CDR3 has 15 amino acids. The CDR3 sequence: CASSAVRGMNTEAFF. The CDR3 DNA reads as TGTGCCAGCAGCGCCGTCCGGGGGATGAACACTGAAGCTTTCTTT.